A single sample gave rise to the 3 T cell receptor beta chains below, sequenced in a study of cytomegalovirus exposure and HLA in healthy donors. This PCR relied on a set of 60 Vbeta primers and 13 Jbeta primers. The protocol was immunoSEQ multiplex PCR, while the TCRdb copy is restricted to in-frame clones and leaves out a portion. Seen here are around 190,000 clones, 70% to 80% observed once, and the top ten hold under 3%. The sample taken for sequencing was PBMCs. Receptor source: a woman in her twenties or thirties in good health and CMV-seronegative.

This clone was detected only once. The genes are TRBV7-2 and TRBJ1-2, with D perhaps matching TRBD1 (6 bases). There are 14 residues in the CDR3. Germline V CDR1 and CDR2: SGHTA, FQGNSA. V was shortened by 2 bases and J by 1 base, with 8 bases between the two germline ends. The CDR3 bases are TGTGCCAGCAGCTTAACCAGGGGTAACTATGGCTACACCTTC. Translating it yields CASSLTRGNYGYTF. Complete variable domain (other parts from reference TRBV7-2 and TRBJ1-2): GAGVSQSPSNKVTEKGKDVELRCDPISGHTALYWYRQSLGQGLEFLIYFQGNSAPDKSGLPSDRFSAERTGGSVSTLTIQRTQQEDSAVYLCASSLTRGNYGYTFGSGTRLTVV.

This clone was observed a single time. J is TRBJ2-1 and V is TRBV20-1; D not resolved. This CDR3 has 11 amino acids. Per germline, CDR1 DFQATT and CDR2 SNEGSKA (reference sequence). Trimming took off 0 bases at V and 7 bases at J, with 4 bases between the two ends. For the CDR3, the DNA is TGCAGTGCTAGAGACCCTAATGAGCAGTTCTTC. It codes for CSARDPNEQFF.

CDR3 residues: CASSLSRVTQYF. The CDR3 bases are TGTGCCAGCAGCTTATCACGGGTGACCCAGTACTTC. V is TRBV7-8 and J is TRBJ2-5; D unclear. The V and J ends lost 2 bases and 7 bases respectively, with 8 bases between them. This CDR3 comprises 12 residues. The germline gives CDR1 SGHVS, CDR2 FQNEAQ.